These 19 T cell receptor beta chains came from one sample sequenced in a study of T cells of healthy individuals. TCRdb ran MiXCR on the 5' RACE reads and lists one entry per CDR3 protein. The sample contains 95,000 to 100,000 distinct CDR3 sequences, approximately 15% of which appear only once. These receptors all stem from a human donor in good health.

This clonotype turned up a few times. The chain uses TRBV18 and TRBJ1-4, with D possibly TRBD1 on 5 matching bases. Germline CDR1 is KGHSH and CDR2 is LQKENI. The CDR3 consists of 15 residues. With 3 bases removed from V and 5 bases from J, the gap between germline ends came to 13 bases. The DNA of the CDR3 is TGTGCCAGCTCACCTTTAGGACACCAGAATGAAAAACTGTTTTTT. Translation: CASSPLGHQNEKLFF.

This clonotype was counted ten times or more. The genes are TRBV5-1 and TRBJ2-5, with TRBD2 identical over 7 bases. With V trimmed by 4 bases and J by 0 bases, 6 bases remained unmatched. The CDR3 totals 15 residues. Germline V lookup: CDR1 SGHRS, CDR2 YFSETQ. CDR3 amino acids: CASSLQGGYQETQYF. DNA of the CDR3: TGCGCCAGCAGCCTCCAGGGAGGGTACCAAGAGACCCAGTACTTC. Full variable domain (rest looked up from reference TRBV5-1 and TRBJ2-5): KAGVTQTPRYLIKTRGQQVTLSCSPISGHRSVSWYQQTPGQGLQFLFEYFSETQRNKGNFPGRFSGRQFSNSRSEMNVSTLELGDSALYLCASSLQGGYQETQYFGPGTRLLVL.

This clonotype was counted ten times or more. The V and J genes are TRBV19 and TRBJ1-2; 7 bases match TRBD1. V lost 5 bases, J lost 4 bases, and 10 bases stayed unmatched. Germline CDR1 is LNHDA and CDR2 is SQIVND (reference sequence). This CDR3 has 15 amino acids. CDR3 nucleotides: TGTGCCAGTAGTGCCCTTCCCGGGACAGTCTATGGCTACACCTTC. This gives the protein CASSALPGTVYGYTF.

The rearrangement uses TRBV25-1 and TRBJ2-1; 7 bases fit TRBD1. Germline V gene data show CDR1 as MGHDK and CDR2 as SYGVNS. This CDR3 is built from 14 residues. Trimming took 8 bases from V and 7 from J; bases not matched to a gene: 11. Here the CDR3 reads CASASQGSKNEQFF. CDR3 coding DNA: TGTGCCAGCGCGTCACAGGGGTCAAAAAATGAGCAGTTCTTC.

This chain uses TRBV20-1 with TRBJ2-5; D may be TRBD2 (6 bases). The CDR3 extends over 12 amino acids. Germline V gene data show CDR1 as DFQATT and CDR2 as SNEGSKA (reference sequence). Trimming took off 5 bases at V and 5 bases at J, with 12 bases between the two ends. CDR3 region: CSALLAHETQYF. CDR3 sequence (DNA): TGCAGTGCTCTACTAGCTCATGAGACCCAGTACTTC.

In nucleotides, the CDR3 is TGCGCCAGCAGCCTGTCAGGGGAAGATACGCAGTATTTT. Residues: CASSLSGEDTQYF. The chain employs TRBV5-1 and TRBJ2-3; maybe TRBD1 (6 bases). V lost 4 bases and J lost 5, with 11 bases in between. Germline CDR1 reads SGHRS; CDR2 reads YFSETQ. The CDR3 totals 13 residues.

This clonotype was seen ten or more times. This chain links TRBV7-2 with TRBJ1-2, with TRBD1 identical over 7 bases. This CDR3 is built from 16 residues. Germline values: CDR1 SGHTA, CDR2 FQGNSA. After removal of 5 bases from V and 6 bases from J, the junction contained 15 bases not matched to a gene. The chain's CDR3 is CASSPFARQGHHGYTF. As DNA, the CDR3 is TGTGCCAGCAGCCCCTTCGCCCGACAGGGTCATCATGGCTACACCTTC.

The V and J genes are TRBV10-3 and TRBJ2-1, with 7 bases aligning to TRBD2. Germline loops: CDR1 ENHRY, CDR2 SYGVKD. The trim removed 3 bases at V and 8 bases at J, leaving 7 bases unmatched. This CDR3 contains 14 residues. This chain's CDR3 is CAISDGGRDDEQFF. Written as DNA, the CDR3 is TGTGCCATCAGTGACGGCGGGAGAGACGATGAGCAGTTCTTC.

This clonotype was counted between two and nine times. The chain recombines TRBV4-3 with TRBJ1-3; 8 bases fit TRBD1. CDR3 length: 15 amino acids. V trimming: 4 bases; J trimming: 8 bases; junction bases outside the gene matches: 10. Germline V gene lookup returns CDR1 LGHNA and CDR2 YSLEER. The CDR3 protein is CASSRSRQGKDTIYF. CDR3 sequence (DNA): TGCGCCAGCAGCCGTTCAAGACAGGGGAAAGACACCATATATTTT.

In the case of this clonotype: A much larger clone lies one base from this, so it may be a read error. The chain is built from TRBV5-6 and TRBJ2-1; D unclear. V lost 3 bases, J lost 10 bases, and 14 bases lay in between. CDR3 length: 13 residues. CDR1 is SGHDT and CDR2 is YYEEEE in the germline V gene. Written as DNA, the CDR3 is TGTGCCAGCAGCTCCTTCAATTCCTACGAGCAGTTCTTC. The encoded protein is CASSSFNSYEQFF.

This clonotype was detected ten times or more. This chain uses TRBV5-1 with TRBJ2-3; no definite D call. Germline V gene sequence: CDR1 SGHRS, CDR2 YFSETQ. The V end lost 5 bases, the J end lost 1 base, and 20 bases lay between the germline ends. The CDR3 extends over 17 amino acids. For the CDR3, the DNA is TGCGCCAGCAGTCAAAAGGACGGTGCCTGGGGCACAGATACGCAGTATTTT. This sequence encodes CASSQKDGAWGTDTQYF.

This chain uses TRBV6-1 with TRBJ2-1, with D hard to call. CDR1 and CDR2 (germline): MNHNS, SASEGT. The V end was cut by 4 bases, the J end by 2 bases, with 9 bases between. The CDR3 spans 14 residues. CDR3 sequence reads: CASSAPFPYNEQFF. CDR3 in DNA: TGTGCCAGCAGTGCCCCGTTTCCCTACAATGAGCAGTTCTTC.

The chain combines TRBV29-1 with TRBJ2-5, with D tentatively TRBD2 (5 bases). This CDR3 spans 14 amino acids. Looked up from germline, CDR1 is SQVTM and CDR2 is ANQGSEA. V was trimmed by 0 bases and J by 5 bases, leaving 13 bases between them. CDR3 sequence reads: CSVEDLSGKETQYF. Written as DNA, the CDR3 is TGCAGCGTTGAAGATCTTTCGGGGAAGGAGACCCAGTACTTC.

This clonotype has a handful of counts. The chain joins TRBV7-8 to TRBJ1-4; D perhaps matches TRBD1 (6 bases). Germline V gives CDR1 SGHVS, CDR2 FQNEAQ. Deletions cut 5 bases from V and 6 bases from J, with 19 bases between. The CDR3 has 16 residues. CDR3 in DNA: TGTGCCAGCAGCCCGCTGGAAGGGGGGTATTATGAAAAACTGTTTTTT. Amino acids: CASSPLEGGYYEKLFF. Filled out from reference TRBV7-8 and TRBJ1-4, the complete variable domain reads GAGVSQSPRYKVAKRGQDVALRCDPISGHVSLFWYQQALGQGPEFLTYFQNEAQLDKSGLPSDRFFAERPEGSVSTLKIQRTQQEDSAVYLCASSPLEGGYYEKLFFGSGTQLSVL.

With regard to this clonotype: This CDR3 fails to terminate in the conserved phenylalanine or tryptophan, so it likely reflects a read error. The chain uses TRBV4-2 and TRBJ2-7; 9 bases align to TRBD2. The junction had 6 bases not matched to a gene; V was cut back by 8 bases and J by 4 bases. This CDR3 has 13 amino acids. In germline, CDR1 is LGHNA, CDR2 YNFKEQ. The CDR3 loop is CASGAGGGYEQYY. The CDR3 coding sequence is TGTGCCAGCGGCGCGGGAGGGGGATACGAGCAGTACTAC.

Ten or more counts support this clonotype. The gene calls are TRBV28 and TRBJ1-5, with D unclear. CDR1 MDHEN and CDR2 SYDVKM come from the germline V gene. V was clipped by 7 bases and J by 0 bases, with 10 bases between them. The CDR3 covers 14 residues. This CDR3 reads CASTALTSNQPQHF. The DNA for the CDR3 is TGTGCCAGCACCGCCTTGACTAGCAATCAGCCCCAGCATTTT. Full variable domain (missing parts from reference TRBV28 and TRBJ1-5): DVKVTQSSRYLVKRTGEKVFLECVQDMDHENMFWYRQDPGLGLRLIYFSYDVKMKEKGDIPEGYSVSREKKERFSLILESASTNQTSMYLCASTALTSNQPQHFGDGTRLSIL.

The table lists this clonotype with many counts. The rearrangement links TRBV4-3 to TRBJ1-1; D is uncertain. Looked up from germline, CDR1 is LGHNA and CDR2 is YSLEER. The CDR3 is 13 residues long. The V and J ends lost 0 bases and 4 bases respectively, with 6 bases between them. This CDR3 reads CASSQERTTEAFF. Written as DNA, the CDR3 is TGCGCCAGCAGCCAAGAGCGCACCACTGAAGCTTTCTTT.

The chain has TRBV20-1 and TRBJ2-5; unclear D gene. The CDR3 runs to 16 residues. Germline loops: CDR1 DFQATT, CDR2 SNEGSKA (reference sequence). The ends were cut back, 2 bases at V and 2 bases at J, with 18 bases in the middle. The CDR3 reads CSARPWGTADQETQYF. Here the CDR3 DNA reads TGCAGTGCTAGACCGTGGGGTACCGCGGATCAAGAGACCCAGTACTTC.

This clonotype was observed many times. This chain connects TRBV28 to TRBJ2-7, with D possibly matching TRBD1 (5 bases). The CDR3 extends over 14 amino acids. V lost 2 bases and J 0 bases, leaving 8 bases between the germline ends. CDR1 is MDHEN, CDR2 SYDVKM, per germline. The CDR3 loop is CASSLRQGSYEQYF. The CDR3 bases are TGTGCCAGCAGTTTAAGGCAGGGCTCCTACGAGCAGTACTTC.